The 8 T cell receptor beta chains presented below share a single source sample, sequenced in a study of tumor and adjacent non-tumor tissue in lung cancer. The template was RNA from unsorted bulk tissue. A modified ARM-PCR protocol with three rounds of nested PCR amplified TCRbeta. TCRdb re-derived calls from the multiplex PCR reads in MiXCR, one entry per CDR3 protein. The repertoire consists of over 100,000 distinct CDR3 sequences, with roughly 80% occurring once and the leading ten covering 30% to 45%. Sequenced sample: lung tumor tissue. The receptors here all came from a woman aged 55-75 years with non-small cell lung cancer.

About this clonotype: Here the CDR3 omits its conserved ending phenylalanine or tryptophan, so a read error is the likely source. The genes are TRBV28 and TRBJ2-7; 9 bases agree with TRBD1. The V gene end was trimmed by 5 bases and the J gene end by 10 bases; junction bases not matched to a gene: 15. The germline V gene has CDR1 MDHEN and CDR2 SYDVKM. The CDR3 has 15 amino acids. Written as DNA, the CDR3 is TGTGCCAGCAGTCTAGGGACAGGGAGGGGGTTGGGCCAGTACTCC. It encodes CASSLGTGRGLGQYS.

On this clonotype itself: One end of the junction fails to match germline, which may point to a read error. The V and J genes are TRBV11-3 and TRBJ1-1; D remains unclear. CDR1 is SGHNT and CDR2 is YENEEA in the germline V gene. The CDR3 sequence is 15 residues long. The CDR3 reads CASCLDSGRATEAFF. The CDR3 nucleotides read TGTGCCAGCTGTTTAGATTCGGGGAGAGCCACTGAAGCGTTCTTT.

The chain joins TRBV5-4 to TRBJ2-2; D possibly corresponds to TRBD1 (5 bases). This CDR3 comprises 16 residues. Trimming stripped 0 bases from V and 4 bases from J, with 13 bases between. Germline V gives CDR1 SGHNT, CDR2 YYREEE (reference sequence). The CDR3 region is CASSLDPRVTTGELFF. CDR3 DNA: TGTGCCAGCAGCTTGGATCCCAGGGTCACCACCGGGGAGCTGTTTTTT.

Concerning this clonotype: A much larger clone sits a single nucleotide away, making a read error possible. The chain has TRBV6-1 and TRBJ2-3; 16 nucleotides agree with TRBD2. The CDR3 covers 17 residues. CDR1 is MNHNS and CDR2 is SASEGT in the germline V gene. The CDR3 region is CPSSQPGLAGGPNTQYF. CDR3 coding DNA: TGTCCCAGCAGTCAGCCGGGACTAGCGGGAGGGCCAAATACGCAGTATTTT.

Of note for this clonotype: The junction departs from the called germline gene at one end, perhaps through a read error. The CDR3: CASSYSAGRDSYGYTF. In DNA, the CDR3 is TGTGCCAGCAGTTACTCGGCAGGGAGGGATAGCTATGGTTACACCTTC. The chain joins TRBV6-6 to TRBJ1-2; perhaps TRBD1 as D (5 bases). The V gene's germline CDR1 is MNHNY and CDR2 SVGAGI (reference sequence). The CDR3 extends over 16 amino acids.

Note on this clonotype: A read error is likely, as this CDR3 ends without the conserved phenylalanine or tryptophan. The J gene is TRBJ2-7, the V gene TRBV4-3; 7 bases fit TRBD1. Germline CDR1 is LGHNA and CDR2 is YSLEER. Losses at the gene ends were 7 bases for V and 3 bases for J; bases not matched to a gene: 21. The CDR3 sequence is 18 residues long. The CDR3 sequence: CASNHSGTATTGYYEQYI. DNA for the CDR3: TGCGCCAGCAACCATTCCGGGACAGCCACTACAGGCTACTACGAGCAGTACATC.

As regards this clonotype: At one of its ends the junction is not consistent with the germline gene, which may arise from a read error. The chain recombines TRBV29-1 with TRBJ1-2; maybe TRBD1 (5 bases). The CDR3 consists of 11 residues. The germline CDR1 and CDR2 sequences are SQVTM and ANQGSEA. This CDR3 reads CSVQGRYGYIF. DNA of the CDR3: TGCAGCGTTCAGGGCCGATATGGTTACATCTTC.

Concerning this clonotype: One end of the junction does not line up with germline, which may come from a read error. The CDR3 coding sequence is TGCAGCGTAAACCGGGGGCGTGGGACCTTTGAGACTCAGTACTTC. Its protein is CSVNRGRGTFETQYF. The chain links TRBV29-1 to TRBJ2-5; D tentatively fits TRBD1 or TRBD2 (6 bases each). Germline loops: CDR1 SQVTM, CDR2 ANQGSEA. The CDR3 spans 15 residues.